This T cell receptor beta chain was sequenced for a study of breast tumors, draining lymph nodes, adjacent tissues. V lost 5 bases and J 2 bases, leaving 11 bases between the germline ends. CDR1 and CDR2 from the germline V gene are LGHNT and FRNRAP. The CDR3 covers 14 residues. MiXCR, applied by TCRdb to the multiplex PCR reads, yields one record per CDR3 protein. The table lists 50,000 to 55,000 distinct CDR3 sequences, less than 55% of them singletons, with roughly 10% in the top ten. This sequence was found in a female donor with breast cancer. Some clones in this sample may be carry-over from other donors' samples. The sample was breast tumor tissue. This chain links TRBV12-5 with TRBJ2-3, with D possibly TRBD2 on 5 matching bases. The CDR3 region is CASGSGAFTDTQYF. CDR3 in DNA: TGTGCTAGTGGTAGCGGCGCTTTCACAGATACGCAGTATTTT.